The 3 T cell receptor beta chains listed next were all sequenced from one sample in a study of vaccination effects on CD4 cells after COVID-19 (dated by TCRdb to between 2021 and 2024). Their antigen targets remain unknown. In the ViraFEST assay, PBMC were stimulated with viral peptide pools, and TCR sequencing was then used to find antigen-specific CD4+ T cell clonotypes based on their expansion. After 10 days of culture, CD4+ T cells were isolated with the EasySep CD4+ T cell isolation kit. Healthy vaccine recipients had no prior SARS-CoV-2 infection, confirmed by negative nucleocapsid antibodies before and after vaccination. The method was the immunoSEQ multiplex PCR assay. TCRdb retrieved this table from immuneACCESS and kept in-frame rearrangements only. Not all clones are present; in checked studies, unresolved V genes account for under half, and no reason is known for the remainder. The sample table contains fewer than 25,000 clones; only one count was recorded for 65% to 80% of them. 10% of the sample lies in the top ten.

Sequencing used CD4+ T cells from PBMCs cultured with HCoV-NL63 spike peptides, obtained before COVID-19 vaccination. The cell subset or site label on this specimen signifies: HCoV-NL63 spike overlapping peptide pool stimulation. The receptors shown here come from a human donor who received a COVID-19 vaccine.

The chain recombines TRBV10-2 with TRBJ2-3; D might be TRBD2 (6 bases). Germline V CDR1 and CDR2: WSHSY, SAAADI. CDR3 length: 13 amino acids. Trimming cost V 5 bases and J 4 bases, with 10 bases left between them. CDR3 nucleotides: TGCGCCAGCAGTCCAAGACTAGCAGATACGCAGTATTTT. This encodes CASSPRLADTQYF.

The chain recombines TRBV7-9 with TRBJ1-2, with D possibly being TRBD1 (6 bases). Per the germline V gene, CDR1 is SEHNR and CDR2 is FQNEAQ (reference sequence). Trimming shortened V by 5 bases and J by 0 bases, and 13 bases separated the two germline ends. The CDR3 extends over 15 amino acids. Written as DNA, the CDR3 is TGTGCCAGCAGCCCGAGGACAGTAGCTAACTATGGCTACACCTTC. Translating gives CASSPRTVANYGYTF.

In the case of this clone: One junction end does not reproduce the germline sequence, and a read error may be involved. The chain joins TRBV30 to TRBJ1-5; 7 bases match TRBD1. The CDR3 loop spans 16 amino acids. CDR1 GTSNPN and CDR2 SVGIG come from the germline V gene (reference sequence). CDR3 protein: CAWSVGGAGSNQLQHF. CDR3 coding DNA: TGTGCCTGGAGTGTAGGGGGCGCCGGGAGCAATCAGCTCCAGCATTTT.